The T cell receptor beta chain described here comes from a study of blood T cells in healthy people across ages. Trimming took off 0 bases at V and 0 bases at J, with 6 bases between the two ends. The CDR3 length is 16 residues. In germline, CDR1 is MNHEY, CDR2 SVGAGI. Then a second PCR, running roughly 7 to 11 cycles, was carried out with a sample-barcoded 5' primer and a J-beta primer mix. A template-switch adaptor with 12 random nucleotides tagged each cDNA molecule. TCRdb re-called the 5' RACE reads with MiXCR, one entry per CDR3 protein. The sample includes roughly 1,700,000 distinct CDR3 sequences, over 25% of them seen just once. The table lists this clonotype with many counts.

The TCR originated in a woman in her 30s in good health. The sample was blood. The chain combines TRBV6-5 with TRBJ1-6; D gene ambiguous. The CDR3 DNA reads TGTGCCAGCAGTTACTCGATCAGCTCCTATAATTCACCCCTCCACTTT. Amino acids: CASSYSISSYNSPLHF.